Shown below are 27 T cell receptor beta chains from a single sample sequenced in a study of technical replicates of blood from a handful of donors. Measured with immunoSEQ multiplex PCR; TCRdb has only the in-frame clones, and not every one. The sample carries about 71,000 clones, about 96% recorded once. The source material was T cells isolated from PBMCs. The receptors were sampled from a human donor in good health.

This sequence joins TRBV28 and TRBJ1-1; D remains unclear. The CDR3 runs to 14 residues. CDR1 MDHEN and CDR2 SYDVKM come from the germline V gene. V was clipped by 1 base and J by 11 bases, with 17 bases between them. DNA of the CDR3: TGTGCCAGCAGTTTATTAATGATCGTTGGGGAGGCTTTCTTT. Amino acids: CASSLLMIVGEAFF.

Only one count was recorded for this clone. The rearrangement links TRBV4-1 to TRBJ2-5; D is perhaps TRBD1 (6 bases). The germline V gene encodes CDR1 MGHRA and CDR2 YSYEKL. V shed 2 bases and J shed 5 bases, with 12 bases lying between them. The CDR3 length is 14 residues. The CDR3 sequence is CASSQQGPGETQYF. CDR3 nucleotides: TGCGCCAGCAGCCAACAGGGGCCTGGGGAGACCCAGTACTTC.

This chain uses TRBV2 with TRBJ1-5; D ambiguous. There are 18 residues in the CDR3. Germline-derived CDR1 and CDR2 are SNHLY and FYNNEI. V lost 1 base to trimming and J lost 4 bases, with 20 bases between them. CDR3 residues: CASSEEEFLGGLNQPQHF. The CDR3 nucleotides read TGTGCCAGCAGTGAAGAGGAGTTCTTAGGAGGGTTAAATCAGCCCCAGCATTTT.

V gene TRBV27 combines with J gene TRBJ2-2; tentative D call: TRBD1 (5 bases). Trimming cost V 6 bases and J 2 bases, with 19 bases left between them. The CDR3 is 17 residues long. The germline V gene has CDR1 MNHEY and CDR2 SMNVEV (reference sequence). Here the CDR3 reads CASSLVRLRTNTGELFF. CDR3 nucleotides: TGTGCCAGCAGCCTCGTGAGGCTGAGGACAAACACCGGGGAGCTGTTTTTT.

The rearrangement joins TRBV12-5 to TRBJ2-3, with D maybe TRBD2 (6 bases). CDR3 length: 15 residues. V lost 6 bases and J lost 2, with 15 bases in between. Germline V gene data show CDR1 as LGHNT and CDR2 as FRNRAP. The CDR3 loop is CASGPTSIFTDTQYF. CDR3 sequence (DNA): TGTGCTAGTGGCCCAACTAGCATCTTCACAGATACGCAGTATTTT.

J is TRBJ2-7 and V is TRBV6-5; 9 bases map to TRBD2. The CDR3 totals 15 residues. V lost 2 bases, J lost 5 bases, and 7 bases stayed unmatched. Per the germline V gene, CDR1 is MNHEY and CDR2 is SVGAGI. The CDR3 protein is CASSYGAGGPDEQYF. As DNA, the CDR3 is TGTGCCAGCAGTTACGGGGCGGGGGGGCCGGACGAGCAGTACTTC.

The genes are TRBV27 and TRBJ2-7; D gene uncertain. V was pared by 0 bases and J by 2 bases, with 8 bases between. Germline V gene data show CDR1 as MNHEY and CDR2 as SMNVEV (reference sequence). The CDR3 totals 14 residues. The CDR3 here is CASSLSHFTYEQYF. The CDR3 DNA is TGTGCCAGCAGTTTATCGCACTTTACCTACGAGCAGTACTTC.

This rearrangement joins TRBV28 to TRBJ1-3, with 9 bases matching TRBD1. The germline gives CDR1 MDHEN, CDR2 SYDVKM. V trimming: 5 bases; J trimming: 0 bases; junction bases outside the gene matches: 14. CDR3 size: 19 residues. In nucleotides, the CDR3 is TGTGCCAGCAGTCCCGGTTGGGACAGGGACCCCGACTCTGGAAACACCATATATTTT. Amino acids: CASSPGWDRDPDSGNTIYF.

V gene TRBV2 combines with J gene TRBJ2-7; the D gene is possibly TRBD1 (5 bases). Per the germline V gene, CDR1 is SNHLY and CDR2 is FYNNEI. This CDR3 region has 12 residues. The V and J ends lost 10 bases and 2 bases respectively, with 12 bases between them. The CDR3 protein is CAIRGKPYEQYF. CDR3 DNA: TGTGCCATTAGGGGCAAGCCCTACGAGCAGTACTTC. The complete variable domain, with remaining parts taken from reference TRBV2 and TRBJ2-7, reads EPEVTQTPSHQVTQMGQEVILRCVPISNHLYFYWYRQILGQKVEFLVSFYNNEISEKSEIFDDQFSVERPDGSNFTLKIRSTKLEDSAMYFCAIRGKPYEQYFGPGTRLTVT.

The gene calls are TRBV7-9 and TRBJ2-4; weak D call: TRBD2 (6 bases). The CDR3 sequence is 13 residues long. In germline, CDR1 is SEHNR, CDR2 FQNEAQ (reference sequence). The germline V and J ends were trimmed by 0 bases and 6 bases, with 6 bases remaining between them. The CDR3 protein is CASSLAGGNIQYF. DNA of the CDR3: TGTGCCAGCAGCTTAGCGGGAGGAAACATTCAGTACTTC.

DNA for the CDR3: TGTGCCAGCAGTGAATTCCGTCAGGGCTGGGGCTACACCTTC. Protein sequence: CASSEFRQGWGYTF. V is TRBV25-1 and J is TRBJ1-2; maybe TRBD1 (5 bases). The CDR3 is 14 residues long. Germline loops: CDR1 MGHDK, CDR2 SYGVNS. V was pared by 1 base and J by 8 bases, with 14 bases between.

This clone was seen a single time. V gene TRBV5-6 combines with J gene TRBJ2-7; 12 positions match TRBD2. This CDR3 is built from 16 residues. Germline V lookup: CDR1 SGHDT, CDR2 YYEEEE. Trimming cost V 7 bases and J 3 bases; bases outside gene matches: 11. The CDR3 sequence is CASGSLRTSGVYEQYF. CDR3 coding DNA: TGTGCCAGCGGGTCCTTGCGGACTAGCGGGGTCTACGAGCAGTACTTC.

The rearrangement links TRBV5-4 to TRBJ2-7; 8 positions match TRBD1. V lost 3 bases and J lost 5; bases outside the gene matches: 10. CDR3 length: 15 residues. Germline V CDR1 and CDR2: SGHNT, YYREEE (reference sequence). CDR3 residues: CASSSPRQGYNEQYF. CDR3 sequence (DNA): TGTGCCAGCAGCTCCCCAAGACAGGGGTACAACGAGCAGTACTTC.

V is TRBV6-5 and J is TRBJ2-7; 10 bases line up with TRBD2. Germline trimming cut 4 bases from V and 3 bases from J; bases unmatched to any gene: 3. Germline lookup yields CDR1 MNHEY and CDR2 SVGAGI. This CDR3 contains 14 residues. CDR3 sequence: CASSLLAGSYEQYF. DNA for the CDR3: TGTGCCAGCAGTTTACTAGCGGGGAGCTACGAGCAGTACTTC.

This rearrangement joins TRBV27 to TRBJ1-2; D possibly corresponds to TRBD1 (6 bases). Germline V CDR1 and CDR2: MNHEY, SMNVEV (reference sequence). The germline V and J ends were trimmed by 0 bases and 8 bases, with 16 bases remaining between them. The CDR3 is made up of 15 amino acids. The CDR3 loop is CASSLSRAAGVGYTF. The CDR3 DNA is TGTGCCAGCAGTTTATCGCGGGCGGCAGGGGTAGGCTACACCTTC.

This clone showed up just once. The chain joins TRBV29-1 to TRBJ1-3; 9 nucleotides match TRBD1. Per germline, CDR1 SQVTM and CDR2 ANQGSEA. The CDR3 covers 13 residues. V was pared by 6 bases and J by 2 bases, with 2 bases of the junction left unmatched. The CDR3 loop reads CSVRDRAGNTIYF. DNA of the CDR3: TGCAGCGTCCGGGACAGGGCTGGAAACACCATATATTTT. The whole variable domain, filled in from reference TRBV29-1 and TRBJ1-3, reads SAVISQKPSRDICQRGTSLTIQCQVDSQVTMMFWYRQQPGQSLTLIATANQGSEATYESGFVIDKFPISRPNLTFSTLTVSNMSPEDSSIYLCSVRDRAGNTIYFGEGSWLTVV.

The J gene is TRBJ2-1, the V gene TRBV25-1, with D possibly TRBD2 on 5 matching bases. The V end was cut by 2 bases, the J end by 6 bases, with 11 bases between. The CDR3 extends over 14 amino acids. Germline V gene sequence: CDR1 MGHDK, CDR2 SYGVNS. Here the CDR3 reads CASSEGERFNEQFF. The CDR3 nucleotides are TGTGCCAGCAGTGAAGGGGAGCGGTTCAATGAGCAGTTCTTC.

The chain carries TRBV6-5 and TRBJ1-4; D not resolved. The CDR3 covers 13 residues. Trimming took 5 bases from V and 8 from J, leaving 12 bases between them. Germline-derived CDR1 and CDR2 are MNHEY and SVGAGI. The CDR3, as DNA: TGTGCCAGCAGTGGCCGTCGAGGGGAAAAACTGTTTTTT. Protein product: CASSGRRGEKLFF.

The chain combines TRBV29-1 with TRBJ1-1; no definite D call. Germline V gene data show CDR1 as SQVTM and CDR2 as ANQGSEA. This CDR3 spans 12 amino acids. V dropped 1 base and J dropped 1 base, with 4 bases sitting between them. The CDR3 is CSVEGANTEAFF. CDR3 nucleotides: TGCAGCGTTGAAGGCGCGAACACTGAAGCTTTCTTT. Filled out from reference TRBV29-1 and TRBJ1-1, the complete variable domain reads SAVISQKPSRDICQRGTSLTIQCQVDSQVTMMFWYRQQPGQSLTLIATANQGSEATYESGFVIDKFPISRPNLTFSTLTVSNMSPEDSSIYLCSVEGANTEAFFGQGTRLTVV.

CDR3 nucleotide sequence: TGTGCCAGCAGGAAGGGGACAGGGGACGTGAACACTGAAGCTTTCTTT. Translated, it gives CASRKGTGDVNTEAFF. The genes are TRBV25-1 and TRBJ1-1, with 10 bases lining up with TRBD1. The CDR3 spans 16 residues. With 6 bases clipped from V and 0 bases from J, the junction kept 7 bases outside the gene matches. Per germline, CDR1 MGHDK and CDR2 SYGVNS. The variable domain in full, with the rest retrieved from reference TRBV25-1 and TRBJ1-1, is EADIYQTPRYLVIGTGKKITLECSQTMGHDKMYWYQQDPGMELHLIHYSYGVNSTEKGDLSSESTVSRIRTEHFPLTLESARPSHTSQYLCASRKGTGDVNTEAFFGQGTRLTVV.

CDR3 nucleotides: TGTGCCAGCAGTGCTACAACTGGGACAGGGGGATCTCGGGAGACCCAGTACTTC. This sequence encodes CASSATTGTGGSRETQYF. V usage is TRBV6-1 and J usage is TRBJ2-5; 11 bases line up with TRBD1. J was trimmed by 5 bases and V by 4 bases; bases with no gene match: 15. This CDR3 has 18 amino acids. The germline V gene has CDR1 MNHNS and CDR2 SASEGT.

This chain connects TRBV29-1 to TRBJ2-5; the match to TRBD2 covers 12 bases. Germline V gene lookup returns CDR1 SQVTM and CDR2 ANQGSEA. With 7 bases clipped from V and 7 bases from J, the junction kept 7 bases outside the gene matches. This CDR3 comprises 13 residues. CDR3 sequence (DNA): TGCAGCGCGGGACTAGCGGGCGCCGGGACCCAGTACTTC. Its translation is CSAGLAGAGTQYF.

J is TRBJ2-7 and V is TRBV6-5, with D hard to call. Germline V lookup: CDR1 MNHEY, CDR2 SVGAGI. The CDR3 runs to 12 residues. The V end lost 0 bases, the J end lost 5 bases, and 5 bases lay between the germline ends. The CDR3 nucleotides read TGTGCCAGCAGTTACTCGCGGAACGAGCAGTACTTC. It translates to CASSYSRNEQYF.

V usage is TRBV28 and J usage is TRBJ2-3; TRBD2 aligns across 9 bases. The CDR3 has 20 residues. The trim removed 1 base at V and 4 bases at J, leaving 18 bases unmatched. Per germline, CDR1 MDHEN and CDR2 SYDVKM. This chain's CDR3 is CASSLLGISGRPFISDTQYF. The CDR3 DNA is TGTGCCAGCAGTTTATTAGGGATTAGCGGGAGACCCTTTATTTCAGATACGCAGTATTTT.

Remarks on this clone: This sample includes further DNA sequences coding for the same CDR3. The V and J genes are TRBV14 and TRBJ2-6; D is possibly TRBD1 (6 bases). CDR3 length: 15 residues. The germline CDR1 and CDR2 sequences are SGHDN and FVKESK. V was pared by 4 bases and J by 4 bases, with 11 bases between. CDR3 loop: CASSLQGPGANVLTF. Written as DNA, the CDR3 is TGTGCCAGCAGCCTGCAGGGGCCCGGGGCCAACGTCCTGACTTTC.

This chain links TRBV11-2 with TRBJ2-1; D is unresolved. CDR1 is SGHAT, CDR2 FQNNGV, per germline. CDR3 length equals 11 residues. Trimming removed 5 bases from V and 6 bases from J, with 5 bases in between. The DNA of the CDR3 is TGTGCCAGCAGCCCCGGCAATGAGCAGTTCTTC. Translated, it gives CASSPGNEQFF.

The CDR3 DNA sequence: TGTGCCAGCAGTGCGGGGGGGACTCGCTACGAGCAGTACTTC. The encoded protein is CASSAGGTRYEQYF. The genes are TRBV6-1 and TRBJ2-7, with 8 bases that match TRBD2. The CDR3 is 14 amino acids. V lost 4 bases and J lost 3; bases outside the gene matches: 5. The germline gives CDR1 MNHNS, CDR2 SASEGT.